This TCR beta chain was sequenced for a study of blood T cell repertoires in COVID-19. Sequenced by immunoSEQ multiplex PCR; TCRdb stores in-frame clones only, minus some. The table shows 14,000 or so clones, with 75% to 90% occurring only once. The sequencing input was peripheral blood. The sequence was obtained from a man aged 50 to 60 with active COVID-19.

The CDR3 nucleotides are TGTGCCACCCGCGAGGGAGGCGGCTACACCTTC. Translated, it gives CATREGGGYTF. This chain connects TRBV6-5 to TRBJ1-2; D gene uncertain. The V gene's germline CDR1 is MNHEY and CDR2 SVGAGI. The V and J ends lost 10 bases and 8 bases respectively, with 14 bases between them. CDR3 length: 11 amino acids.